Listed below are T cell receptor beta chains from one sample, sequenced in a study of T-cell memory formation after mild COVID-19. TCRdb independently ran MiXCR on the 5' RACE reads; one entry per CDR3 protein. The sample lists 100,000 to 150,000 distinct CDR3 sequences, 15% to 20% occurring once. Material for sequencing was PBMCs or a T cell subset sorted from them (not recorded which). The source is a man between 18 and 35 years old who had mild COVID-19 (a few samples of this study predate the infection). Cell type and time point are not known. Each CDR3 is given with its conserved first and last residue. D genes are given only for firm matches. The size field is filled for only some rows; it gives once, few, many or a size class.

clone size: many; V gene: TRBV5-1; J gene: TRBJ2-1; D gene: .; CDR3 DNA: TGCGCCAGCAGCTTATTGCAGGGCCTATACAATGAGCAGTTCTTC; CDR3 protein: CASSLLQGLYNEQFF
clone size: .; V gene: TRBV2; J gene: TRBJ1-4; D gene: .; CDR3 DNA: TGTGCCAGCAGTGGGACAGATGAAAAACTGTTTTTT; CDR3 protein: CASSGTDEKLFF
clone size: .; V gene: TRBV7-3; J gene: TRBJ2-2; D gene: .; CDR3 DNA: TGTGCCAGCAGCTTAGGGACGGCTAACACCGGGGAGCTGTTTTTT; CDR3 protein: CASSLGTANTGELFF
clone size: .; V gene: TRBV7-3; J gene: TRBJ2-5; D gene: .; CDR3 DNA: TGTGCCAGCAGCCAGGGCGGGACAAGTAGGGAGACCCAGTACTTC; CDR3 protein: CASSQGGTSRETQYF
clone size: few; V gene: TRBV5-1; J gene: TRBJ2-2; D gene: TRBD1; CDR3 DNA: TGCGCCAGCGGCTCGGGACAGGGCACCGGGGAGCTGTTTTTT; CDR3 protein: CASGSGQGTGELFF
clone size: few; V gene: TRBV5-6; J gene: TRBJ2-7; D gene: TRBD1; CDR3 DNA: TGTGCCAGCAGCCGGGGCGGGACAGGGCCCTACGAGCAGTACTTC; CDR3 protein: CASSRGGTGPYEQYF
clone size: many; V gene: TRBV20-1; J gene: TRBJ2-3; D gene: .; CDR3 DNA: TGCAGTGCTAGAGTGCTGGGGGGGCCGTACTCAGATACGCAGTATTTT; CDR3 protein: CSARVLGGPYSDTQYF
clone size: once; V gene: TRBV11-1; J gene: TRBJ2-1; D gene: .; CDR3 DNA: TGTGCCAGCAGCTTAGGTTCTGAGCAGTTCTTC; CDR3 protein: CASSLGSEQFF
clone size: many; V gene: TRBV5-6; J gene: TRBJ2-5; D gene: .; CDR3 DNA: TGTGCCAGCGGAAGAACTTCGGGGACCCAGTACTTC; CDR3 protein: CASGRTSGTQYF
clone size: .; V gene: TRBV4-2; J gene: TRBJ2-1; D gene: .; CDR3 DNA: TGTGCCAGCAGCCAAGATGGGACCAGAGGGGCCTACAATGAGCAGTTCTTC; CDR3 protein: CASSQDGTRGAYNEQFF
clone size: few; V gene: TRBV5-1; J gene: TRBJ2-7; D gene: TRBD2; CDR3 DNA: TGCGCCAGCAGCTTCGGCGGGGGGGAACCCTACGAGCAGTACTTC; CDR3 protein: CASSFGGGEPYEQYF
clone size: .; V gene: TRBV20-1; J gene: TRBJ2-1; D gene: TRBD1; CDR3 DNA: TGCAGTGCTAGAGACGCCGGGACAGGGTTAAGTGAGCAGTTCTTC; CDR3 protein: CSARDAGTGLSEQFF
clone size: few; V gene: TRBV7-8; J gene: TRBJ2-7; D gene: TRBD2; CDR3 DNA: TGTGCCAGCAGTCTAGCGGGGCACTCCTACGAGCAGTACTTC; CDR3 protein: CASSLAGHSYEQYF
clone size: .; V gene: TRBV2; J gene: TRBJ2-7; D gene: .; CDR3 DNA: TGTGCCAGCGGGGCGGATTCCTACGAGCAGTACTTC; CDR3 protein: CASGADSYEQYF
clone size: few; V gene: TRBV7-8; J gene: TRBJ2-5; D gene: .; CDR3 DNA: TGTGCCAGCAGCTTAGATCTGGATACCTTCGGGACCCAGTACTTC; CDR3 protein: CASSLDLDTFGTQYF
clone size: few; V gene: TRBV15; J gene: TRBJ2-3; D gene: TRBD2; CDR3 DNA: TGTGCCACCAGCAGAAATAGCGGGGCCACAGATACGCAGTATTTT; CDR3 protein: CATSRNSGATDTQYF
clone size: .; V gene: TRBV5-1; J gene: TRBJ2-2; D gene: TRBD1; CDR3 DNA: TGCGCCAGCAGCGCCTGGACAGGGACGAACACCGGGGAGCTGTTTTTT; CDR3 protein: CASSAWTGTNTGELFF
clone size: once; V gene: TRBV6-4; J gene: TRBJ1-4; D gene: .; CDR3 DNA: TGTGCCAGCAGTGACTCGTACTCAACCGGTCATGAAAAACTGTTTTTT; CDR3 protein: CASSDSYSTGHEKLFF
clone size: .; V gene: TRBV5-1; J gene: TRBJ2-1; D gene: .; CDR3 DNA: TGCGCCAGCAGCTTGAACAGGGTGTCCTACAATGAGCAGTTCTTC; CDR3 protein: CASSLNRVSYNEQFF
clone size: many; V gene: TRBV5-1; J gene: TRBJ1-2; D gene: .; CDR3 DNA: TGCGCCAGCAGCCAAGGGACGGTAGTTGGCTACACCTTC; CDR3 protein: CASSQGTVVGYTF
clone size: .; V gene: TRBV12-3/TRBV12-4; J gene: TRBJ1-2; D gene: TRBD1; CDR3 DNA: TGTGCCAGCAGTTCGGACCGGGACAGAGCTAACTATGGCTACACCTTC; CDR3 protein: CASSSDRDRANYGYTF
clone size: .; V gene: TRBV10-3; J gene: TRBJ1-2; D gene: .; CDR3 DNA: TGTGCCATCAGTGAGGGACAGCCTAACTATGGCTACACCTTC; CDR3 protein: CAISEGQPNYGYTF
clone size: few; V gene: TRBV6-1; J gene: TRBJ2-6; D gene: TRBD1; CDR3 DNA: TGTGCCGGGACAGATGCCCTAGGGGGGGCCAACGTCCTGACTTTC; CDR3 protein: CAGTDALGGANVLTF
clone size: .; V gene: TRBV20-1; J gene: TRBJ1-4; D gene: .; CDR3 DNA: TGCAGTGCTAGGGCCACTAATGAAAAACTGTTTTTT; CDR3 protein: CSARATNEKLFF
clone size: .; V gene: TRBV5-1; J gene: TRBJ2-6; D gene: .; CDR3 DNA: TGCGCCTCCGGGACAGCGGGCACAGACGTCCTGACTTTC; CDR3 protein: CASGTAGTDVLTF
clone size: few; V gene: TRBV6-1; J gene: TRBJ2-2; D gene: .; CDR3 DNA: TGTGCCAGCAGGTTATCTAACACCGGGGAGCTGTTTTTT; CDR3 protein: CASRLSNTGELFF
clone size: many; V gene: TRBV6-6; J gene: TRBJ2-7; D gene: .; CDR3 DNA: TGTGCCAGCGGGGGTAGCTCCTACGAGCAGTACTTC; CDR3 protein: CASGGSSYEQYF
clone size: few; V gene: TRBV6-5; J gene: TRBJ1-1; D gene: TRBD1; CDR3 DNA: TGTGCCAGCAGTTACCGGGACAGGGGTGAAGCTTTCTTT; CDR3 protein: CASSYRDRGEAFF
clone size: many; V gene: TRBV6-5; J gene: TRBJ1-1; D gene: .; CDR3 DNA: TGTGCCAGCAGTCGGACACAGGTAAACACTGAAGCTTTCTTT; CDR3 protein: CASSRTQVNTEAFF
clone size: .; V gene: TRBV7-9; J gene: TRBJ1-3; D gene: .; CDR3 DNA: TGTGCCAGCAGCCCGAAAGGGGCCACCTCTGGAAACACCATATATTTT; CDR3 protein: CASSPKGATSGNTIYF
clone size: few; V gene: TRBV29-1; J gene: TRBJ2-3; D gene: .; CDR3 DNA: TGCAGCGGCCGGCCCAGTTTATTGGGAGATACGCAGTATTTT; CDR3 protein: CSGRPSLLGDTQYF
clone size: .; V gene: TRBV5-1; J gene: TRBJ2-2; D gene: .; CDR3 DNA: TGCGCCAGCAGCCGAGGGGACGTCGCGAACACCGGGGAGCTGTTTTTT; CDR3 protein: CASSRGDVANTGELFF
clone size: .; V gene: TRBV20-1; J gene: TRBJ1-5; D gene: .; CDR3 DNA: TGCAGTGCTAGTGGGGGCGGACCTCGGCCCCAGCATTTT; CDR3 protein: CSASGGGPRPQHF
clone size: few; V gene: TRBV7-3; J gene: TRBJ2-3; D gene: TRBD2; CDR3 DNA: TGTGCCAGCAGCTTCCGGACTAGCGGGGGTACGCAGTATTTT; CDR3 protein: CASSFRTSGGTQYF
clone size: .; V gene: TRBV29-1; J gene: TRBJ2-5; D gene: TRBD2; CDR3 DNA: TGCAGCGTTCAGGGAGGGGTCGGGGAGACCCAGTACTTC; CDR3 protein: CSVQGGVGETQYF
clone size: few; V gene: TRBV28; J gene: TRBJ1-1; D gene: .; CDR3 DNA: TGTGCCAGCAGTTTCTCCAGGGGTGAAGCTTTCTTT; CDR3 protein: CASSFSRGEAFF
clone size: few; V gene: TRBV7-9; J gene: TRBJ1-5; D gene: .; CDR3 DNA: TGTGCCAGCAGCATACAGCGAGGCTTTAGCAATCAGCCCCAGCATTTT; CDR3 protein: CASSIQRGFSNQPQHF
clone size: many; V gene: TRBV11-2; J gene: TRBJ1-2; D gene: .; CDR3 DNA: TGTGCCAGCAGCTTAGGGGCGATAAACTATGGCTACACCTTC; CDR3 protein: CASSLGAINYGYTF
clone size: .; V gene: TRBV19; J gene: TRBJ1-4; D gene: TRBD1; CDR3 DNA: TGTGCCAGTCGGACAGGGGAGCGCGAAAAACTGTTTTTT; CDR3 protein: CASRTGEREKLFF
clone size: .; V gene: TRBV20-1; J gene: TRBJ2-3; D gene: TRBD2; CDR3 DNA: TGCAGTGCTGCCGGGGGGGCTTATGGCACAGATACGCAGTATTTT; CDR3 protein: CSAAGGAYGTDTQYF
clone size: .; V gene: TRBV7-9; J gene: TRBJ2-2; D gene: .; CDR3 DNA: TGTGCCAGCAGCTTAGCCGGGGCCGCGAACACCGGGGAGCTGTTTTTT; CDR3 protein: CASSLAGAANTGELFF
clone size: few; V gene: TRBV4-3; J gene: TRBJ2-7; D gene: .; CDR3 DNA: TGCGCCAGCAGCCAAGATTACACGCGCGAGCAGTACTTC; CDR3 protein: CASSQDYTREQYF
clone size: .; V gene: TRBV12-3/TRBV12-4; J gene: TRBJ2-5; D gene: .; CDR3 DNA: TGTGCCAGCAGTGATTCCTGGAAGAGGGGCCGCGAGACCCAGTACTTC; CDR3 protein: CASSDSWKRGRETQYF
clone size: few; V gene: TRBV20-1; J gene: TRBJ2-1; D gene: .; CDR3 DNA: TGCAGTGCGTTGGCCAATGAGCAGTTCTTC; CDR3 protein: CSALANEQFF
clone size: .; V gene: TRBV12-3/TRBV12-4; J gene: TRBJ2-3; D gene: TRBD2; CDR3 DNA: TGTGCCAGCAGTCGCCGGGGGGGCAACACAGATACGCAGTATTTT; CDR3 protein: CASSRRGGNTDTQYF
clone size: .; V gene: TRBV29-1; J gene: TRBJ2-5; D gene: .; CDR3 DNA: TGCAGCGTCGCGGGGGTCGGGGGACAACGGAGTGGGGAGACCCAGTACTTC; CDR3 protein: CSVAGVGGQRSGETQYF
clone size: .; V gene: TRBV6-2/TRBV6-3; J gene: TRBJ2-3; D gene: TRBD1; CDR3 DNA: TGTGCCAGCAGTTACTTCAGGGGGCGCGGCGCAGATACGCAGTATTTT; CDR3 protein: CASSYFRGRGADTQYF
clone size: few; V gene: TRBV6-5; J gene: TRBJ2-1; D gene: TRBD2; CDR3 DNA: TGTGCCAGCCGAATAGCGGGGGGCCTCGTTGAGCAGTTCTTC; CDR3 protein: CASRIAGGLVEQFF
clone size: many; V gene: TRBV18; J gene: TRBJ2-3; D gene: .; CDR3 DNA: TGTGCCAGCTCAGGCCAAGGAAGCACAGATACGCAGTATTTT; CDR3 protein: CASSGQGSTDTQYF